What follows are 11 T cell receptor beta chains derived from one specimen sequenced in a study of response to subunit inactivated influenza vaccine. TCRdb passed the RT-PCR reads through MiXCR, listing each CDR3 protein once. The data contain more than 400,000 distinct CDR3 sequences, 11% of them seen just once; the ten biggest clones take up around 12%. This specimen was PBMCs from blood, taken 40 to 50 days after vaccination. All receptors derive from a man aged 45-65 years who received an inactivated influenza vaccine.

This clonotype was observed at least ten times. V is TRBV6-1 and J is TRBJ1-5; the match to TRBD1 covers 7 bases. The CDR3 spans 16 residues. CDR1 is MNHNS, CDR2 SASEGT, per germline. V was clipped by 6 bases and J by 2 bases; unmatched bases: 10. The CDR3 protein is CASRTTTGVGNQPQHF. DNA of the CDR3: TGTGCCAGCAGAACCACTACAGGGGTGGGCAATCAGCCCCAGCATTTT.

The CDR3 nucleotides are TGCAGTGCTAGAGGACTAGCCGAGACCCAGTACTTC. Translation: CSARGLAETQYF. The rearrangement uses TRBV20-1 and TRBJ2-5; 7 positions match TRBD2. Germline V gives CDR1 DFQATT, CDR2 SNEGSKA (reference sequence). The J segment lost 5 bases and the V segment lost 1 base, leaving 1 base of the junction unmatched. The CDR3 is 12 residues long.

The chain has TRBV7-9 and TRBJ1-2; 10 bases line up with TRBD1. The CDR3 is 14 residues long. CDR1 and CDR2 from the germline V gene are SEHNR and FQNEAQ (reference sequence). V shed 2 bases, J shed 6 bases, and the junction held 3 bases outside the gene matches. The chain's CDR3 is CASSLPGQGNGYTF. The CDR3 DNA sequence: TGTGCCAGCAGCTTACCGGGACAGGGGAATGGCTACACCTTC.

This clonotype showed up many times. The chain carries TRBV12-3 or TRBV12-4 and TRBJ1-3; 8 bases fit TRBD1. The ends lost 5 bases at V and 2 bases at J; junction bases unmatched: 5. The CDR3 is made up of 15 amino acids. CDR3 DNA: TGTGCCAGCAGTCCGGTCAGGGGGCCTGGAAACACCATATATTTT. It yields the protein CASSPVRGPGNTIYF.

This clonotype was seen many times. The chain couples TRBV20-1 to TRBJ1-1, with D tentatively TRBD1 (5 bases). The CDR3 runs 13 residues. V was trimmed by 3 bases and J by 6 bases, leaving 14 bases between them. Germline-derived CDR1 and CDR2 are DFQATT and SNEGSKA (reference sequence). This chain's CDR3 is CSARVGGGAEAFF. In DNA, the CDR3 is TGCAGTGCTAGGGTCGGTGGGGGAGCTGAAGCTTTCTTT.

V usage is TRBV5-5 and J usage is TRBJ2-7; D call uncertain. CDR3 length: 14 amino acids. From germline, CDR1 is SGHKS and CDR2 YYEKEE (reference sequence). Between the trimmed V and J ends, which lost 5 bases and 2 bases, there was a span of 14 bases. For the CDR3, the DNA is TGTGCCAGCAGTCGTGACATATTAGCCTACGAGCAGTACTTC. Amino acids: CASSRDILAYEQYF.

There are a few counts of this clonotype. Germline and junction disagree at one end, which may indicate a read error. The chain couples TRBV7-7 to TRBJ2-7; a weak D match, TRBD2 (7 bases). Germline V gene sequence: CDR1 SSHAT, CDR2 FNYEAQ (reference sequence). The CDR3 consists of 15 residues. CDR3 amino acids: CASSEQRGGGYEQYF. CDR3 coding DNA: TGTGCTAGCAGCGAGCAAAGGGGGGGCGGATACGAGCAGTACTTC. The full variable domain, rest sourced from reference TRBV7-7 and TRBJ2-7, is GAGVSQSPRYKVTKRGQDVTLRCDPISSHATLYWYQQALGQGPEFLTYFNYEAQPDKSGLPSDRFSAERPEGSISTLTIQRTEQRDSAMYRCASSEQRGGGYEQYFGPGTRLTVT.

The V gene is TRBV5-8, the J gene TRBJ1-1, with D perhaps matching TRBD1 (6 bases). The CDR3 consists of 14 residues. The germline gives CDR1 SGHTS, CDR2 YDEGEE. The V gene lost 4 bases and the J gene lost 4 bases, with 14 bases spanning the gap. CDR3 sequence: CASSIRGQGTEAFF. In DNA, the CDR3 is TGTGCCAGCAGCATACGGGGGCAAGGCACTGAAGCTTTCTTT.

This clonotype was seen more than once but under ten times. The rearrangement uses TRBV7-9 and TRBJ2-3; maybe TRBD2 (5 bases). Trimming took 5 bases from V and 3 from J, leaving 21 bases between them. The CDR3 totals 17 residues. Per the germline V gene, CDR1 is SEHNR and CDR2 is FQNEAQ (reference sequence). CDR3 residues: CASSLQADWKGTDTQYF. DNA for the CDR3: TGTGCCAGCAGCCTGCAAGCGGACTGGAAGGGAACAGATACGCAGTATTTT.

In DNA, the CDR3 is TGTGCCAGCAGCCAGTTTGCTCCCATACAGGGAATCAGCACAGATACGCAGTATTTT. Translated, it gives CASSQFAPIQGISTDTQYF. The J gene is TRBJ2-3, the V gene TRBV4-2, with D possibly being TRBD1 (6 bases). The CDR3 is 19 amino acids. V lost 3 bases to trimming and J lost 0 bases, with 22 bases between them. Germline values: CDR1 LGHNA, CDR2 YNFKEQ.

This clonotype was observed a handful of times. The chain combines TRBV11-2 with TRBJ2-3, with D possibly being TRBD1 or TRBD2 (6 bases each). This CDR3 has 17 amino acids. V was shortened by 1 base and J by 2 bases, with 16 bases between the two germline ends. The germline V gene encodes CDR1 SGHAT and CDR2 FQNNGV. CDR3 residues: CASSLGGASAYTDTQYF. CDR3 coding DNA: TGTGCCAGCAGCTTAGGGGGGGCTAGCGCCTACACAGATACGCAGTATTTT.